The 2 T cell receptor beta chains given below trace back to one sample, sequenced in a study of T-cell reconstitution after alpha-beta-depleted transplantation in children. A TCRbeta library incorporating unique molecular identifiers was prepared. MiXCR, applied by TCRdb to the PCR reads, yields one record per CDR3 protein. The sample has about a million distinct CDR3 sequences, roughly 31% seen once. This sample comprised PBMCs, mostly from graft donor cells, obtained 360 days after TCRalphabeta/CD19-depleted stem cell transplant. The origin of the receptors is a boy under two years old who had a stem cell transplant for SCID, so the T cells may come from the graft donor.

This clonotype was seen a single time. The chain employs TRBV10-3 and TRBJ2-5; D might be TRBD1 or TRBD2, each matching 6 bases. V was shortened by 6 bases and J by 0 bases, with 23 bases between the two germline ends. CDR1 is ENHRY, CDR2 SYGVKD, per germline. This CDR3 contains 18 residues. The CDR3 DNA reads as TGTGCCATCAGCCCCTCGAGGGGGGAGACCCTGTACCAAGAGACCCAGTACTTC. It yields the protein CAISPSRGETLYQETQYF.

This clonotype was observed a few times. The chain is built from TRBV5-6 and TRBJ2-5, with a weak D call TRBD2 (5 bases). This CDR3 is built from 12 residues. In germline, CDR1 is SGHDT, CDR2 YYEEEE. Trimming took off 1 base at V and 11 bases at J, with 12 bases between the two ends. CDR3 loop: CASSLMRASQYF. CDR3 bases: TGTGCCAGCAGCTTGATGCGGGCATCTCAGTACTTC. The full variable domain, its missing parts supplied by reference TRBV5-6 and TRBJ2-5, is DAGVTQSPTHLIKTRGQQVTLRCSPKSGHDTVSWYQQALGQGPQFIFQYYEEEERQRGNFPDRFSGHQFPNYSSELNVNALLLGDSALYLCASSLMRASQYFGPGTRLLVL.